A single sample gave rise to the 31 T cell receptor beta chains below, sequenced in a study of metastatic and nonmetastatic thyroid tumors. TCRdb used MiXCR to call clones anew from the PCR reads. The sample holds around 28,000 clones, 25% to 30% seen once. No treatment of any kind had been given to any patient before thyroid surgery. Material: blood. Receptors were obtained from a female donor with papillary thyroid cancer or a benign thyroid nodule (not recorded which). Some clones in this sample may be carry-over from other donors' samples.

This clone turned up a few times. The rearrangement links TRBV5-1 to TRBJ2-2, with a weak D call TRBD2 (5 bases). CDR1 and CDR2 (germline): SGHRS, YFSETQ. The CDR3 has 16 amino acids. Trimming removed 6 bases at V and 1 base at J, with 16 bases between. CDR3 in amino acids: CASKKGDMVNTGELFF. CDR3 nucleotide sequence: TGCGCCAGCAAAAAGGGAGACATGGTGAACACCGGGGAGCTGTTTTTT.

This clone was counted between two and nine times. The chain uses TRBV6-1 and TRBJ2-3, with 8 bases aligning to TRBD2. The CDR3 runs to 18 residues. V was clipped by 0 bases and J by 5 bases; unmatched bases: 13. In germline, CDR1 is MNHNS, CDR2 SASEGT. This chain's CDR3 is CASSEALGAGGSGDTQYF. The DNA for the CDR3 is TGTGCCAGCAGTGAAGCCCTGGGGGCGGGGGGTTCCGGAGATACGCAGTATTTT.

CDR3 sequence (DNA): TGCGCCAGCAGCGAACAAGTGGGAGGCGGGGAGCTGTTTTTT. It encodes CASSEQVGGGELFF. The V gene is TRBV5-1, the J gene TRBJ2-2, with D possibly TRBD2 on 6 matching bases. V lost 4 bases and J lost 7, with 14 bases in between. Germline-derived CDR1 and CDR2 are SGHRS and YFSETQ. The CDR3 length is 14 residues.

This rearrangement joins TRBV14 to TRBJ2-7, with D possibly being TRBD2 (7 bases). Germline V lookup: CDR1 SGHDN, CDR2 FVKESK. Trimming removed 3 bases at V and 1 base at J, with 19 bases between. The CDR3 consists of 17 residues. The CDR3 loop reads CASSHTRGGWGSYEQYF. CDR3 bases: TGTGCCAGCAGCCACACGAGGGGGGGCTGGGGGTCCTACGAGCAGTACTTC.

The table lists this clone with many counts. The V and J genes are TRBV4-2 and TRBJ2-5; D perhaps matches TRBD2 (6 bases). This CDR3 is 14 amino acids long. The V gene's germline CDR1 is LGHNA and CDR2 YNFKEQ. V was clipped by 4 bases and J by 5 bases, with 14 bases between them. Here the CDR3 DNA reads TGTGCCAGCAGCCCCTCGGCGGAGGGGGAGACCCAGTACTTC. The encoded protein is CASSPSAEGETQYF.

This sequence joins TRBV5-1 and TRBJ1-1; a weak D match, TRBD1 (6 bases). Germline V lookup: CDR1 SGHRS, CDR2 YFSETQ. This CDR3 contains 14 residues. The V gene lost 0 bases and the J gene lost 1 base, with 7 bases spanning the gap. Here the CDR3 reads CASSLGTENTEAFF. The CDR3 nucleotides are TGCGCCAGCAGCTTGGGGACAGAGAACACTGAAGCTTTCTTT.

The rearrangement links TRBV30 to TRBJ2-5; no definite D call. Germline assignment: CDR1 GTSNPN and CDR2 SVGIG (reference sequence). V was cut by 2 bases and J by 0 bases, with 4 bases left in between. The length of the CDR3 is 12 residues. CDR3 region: CAWSRDQETQYF. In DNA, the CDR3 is TGTGCCTGGAGTCGGGACCAAGAGACCCAGTACTTC.

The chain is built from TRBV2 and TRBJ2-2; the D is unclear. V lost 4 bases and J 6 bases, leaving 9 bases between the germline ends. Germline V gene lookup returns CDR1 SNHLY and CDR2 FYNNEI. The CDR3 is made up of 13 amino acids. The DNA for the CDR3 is TGTGCCAGCAGTGTAACACCTTCCGGGGAGCTGTTTTTT. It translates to CASSVTPSGELFF.

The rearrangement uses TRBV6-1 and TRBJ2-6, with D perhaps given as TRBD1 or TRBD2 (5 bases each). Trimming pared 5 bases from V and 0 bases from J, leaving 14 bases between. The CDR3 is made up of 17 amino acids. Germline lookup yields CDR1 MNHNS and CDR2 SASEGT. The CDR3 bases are TGTGCCAGCAGTTTGTTTGGGACCGTCTCTGGGGCCAACGTCCTGACTTTC. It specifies CASSLFGTVSGANVLTF.

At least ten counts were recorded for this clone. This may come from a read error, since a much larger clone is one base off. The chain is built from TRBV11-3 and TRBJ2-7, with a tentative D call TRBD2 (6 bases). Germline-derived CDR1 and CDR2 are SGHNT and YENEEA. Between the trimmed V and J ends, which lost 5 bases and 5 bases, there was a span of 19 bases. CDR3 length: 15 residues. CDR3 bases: TGTGCCAGCAGCCCATGGGGGGACGCGGTCCACGAGCAGTACTTC. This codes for CASSPWGDAVHEQYF.

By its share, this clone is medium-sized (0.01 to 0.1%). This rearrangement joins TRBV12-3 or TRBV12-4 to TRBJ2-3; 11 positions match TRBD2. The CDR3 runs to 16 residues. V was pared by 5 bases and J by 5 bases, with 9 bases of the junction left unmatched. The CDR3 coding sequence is TGTGCCAGCAGTCCCTATAGCGGGAGGGCGGGAGATACGCAGTATTTT. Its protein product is CASSPYSGRAGDTQYF.

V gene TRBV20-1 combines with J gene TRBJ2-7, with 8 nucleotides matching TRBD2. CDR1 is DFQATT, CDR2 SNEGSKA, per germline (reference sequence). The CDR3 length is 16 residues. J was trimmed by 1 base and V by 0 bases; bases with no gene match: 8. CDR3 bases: TGCAGTGCTAGAGAGGTTCCTCAGCGGGGGTCCTACGAGCAGTACTTC. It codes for CSAREVPQRGSYEQYF.

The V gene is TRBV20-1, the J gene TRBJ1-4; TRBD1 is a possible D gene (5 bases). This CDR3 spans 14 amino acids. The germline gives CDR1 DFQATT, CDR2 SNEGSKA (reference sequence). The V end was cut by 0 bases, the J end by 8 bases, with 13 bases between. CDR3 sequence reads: CSARDLGWDEKLFF. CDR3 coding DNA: TGCAGTGCTAGAGATCTTGGGTGGGACGAAAAACTGTTTTTT.

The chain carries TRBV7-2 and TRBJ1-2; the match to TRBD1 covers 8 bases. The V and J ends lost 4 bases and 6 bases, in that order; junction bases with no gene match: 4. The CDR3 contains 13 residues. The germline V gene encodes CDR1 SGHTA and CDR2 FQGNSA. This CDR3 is CTSSSDREHGYTF. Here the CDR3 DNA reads TGTACCAGCAGCTCGGACAGGGAACATGGCTACACCTTC.

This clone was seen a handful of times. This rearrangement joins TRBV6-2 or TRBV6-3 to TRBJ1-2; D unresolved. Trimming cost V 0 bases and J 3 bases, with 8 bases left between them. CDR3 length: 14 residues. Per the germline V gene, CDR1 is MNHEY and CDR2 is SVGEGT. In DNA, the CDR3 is TGTGCCAGCAGTTACTCGAGAGTGCACTATGGCTACACCTTC. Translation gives CASSYSRVHYGYTF.

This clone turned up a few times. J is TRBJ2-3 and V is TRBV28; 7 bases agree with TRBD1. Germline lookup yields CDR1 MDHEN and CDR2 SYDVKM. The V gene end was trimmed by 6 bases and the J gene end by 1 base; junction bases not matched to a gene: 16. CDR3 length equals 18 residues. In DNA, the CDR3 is TGTGCCAGCAGACAGGGGTTTTCCGGTGAGGACCGCACAGATACGCAGTATTTT. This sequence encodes CASRQGFSGEDRTDTQYF.

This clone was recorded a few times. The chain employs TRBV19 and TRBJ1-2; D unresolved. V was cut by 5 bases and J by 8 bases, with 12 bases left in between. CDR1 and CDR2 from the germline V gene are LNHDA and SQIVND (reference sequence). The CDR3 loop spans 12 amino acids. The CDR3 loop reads CASSFVLGGYTF. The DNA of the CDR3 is TGTGCCAGTAGTTTTGTACTGGGGGGCTACACCTTC.

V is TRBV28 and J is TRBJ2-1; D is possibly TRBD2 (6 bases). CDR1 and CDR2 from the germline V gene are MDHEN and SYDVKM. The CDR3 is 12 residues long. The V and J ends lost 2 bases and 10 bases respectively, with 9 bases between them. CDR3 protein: CASSLEGGEQFF. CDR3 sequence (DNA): TGTGCCAGCAGTTTAGAGGGAGGCGAGCAGTTCTTC.

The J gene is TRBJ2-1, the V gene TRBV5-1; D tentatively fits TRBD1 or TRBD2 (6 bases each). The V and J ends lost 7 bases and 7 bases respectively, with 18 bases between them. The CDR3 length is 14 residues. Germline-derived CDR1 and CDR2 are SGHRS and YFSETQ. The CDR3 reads CASEGTNRGNEQFF. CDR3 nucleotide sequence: TGCGCCAGCGAGGGGACAAATCGGGGGAATGAGCAGTTCTTC.

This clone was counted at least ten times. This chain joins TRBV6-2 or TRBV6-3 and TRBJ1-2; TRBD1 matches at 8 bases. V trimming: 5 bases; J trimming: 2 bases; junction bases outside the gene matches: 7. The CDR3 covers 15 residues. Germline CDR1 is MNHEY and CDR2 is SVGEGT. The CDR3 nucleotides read TGTGCCAGCAGTAATAGACAGGGGCTAAACTATGGCTACACCTTC. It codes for CASSNRQGLNYGYTF.

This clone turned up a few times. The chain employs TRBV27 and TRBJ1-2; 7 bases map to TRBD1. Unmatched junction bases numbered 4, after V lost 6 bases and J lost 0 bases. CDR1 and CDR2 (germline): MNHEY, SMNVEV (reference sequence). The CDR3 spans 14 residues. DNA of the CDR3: TGTGCCAGCAGGCGGGACAGAGCTAACTATGGCTACACCTTC. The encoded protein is CASRRDRANYGYTF.

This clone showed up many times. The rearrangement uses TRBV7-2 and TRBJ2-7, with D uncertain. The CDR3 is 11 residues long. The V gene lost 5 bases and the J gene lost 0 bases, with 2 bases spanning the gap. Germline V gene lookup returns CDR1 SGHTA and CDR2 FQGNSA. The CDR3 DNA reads TGTGCCAGCAGCAACTCCTACGAGCAGTACTTC. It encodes CASSNSYEQYF.

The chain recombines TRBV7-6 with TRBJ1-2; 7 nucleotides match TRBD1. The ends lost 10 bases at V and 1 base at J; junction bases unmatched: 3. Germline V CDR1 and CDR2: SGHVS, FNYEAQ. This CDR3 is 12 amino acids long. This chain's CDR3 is CATRDSNYGYTF. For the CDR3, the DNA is TGTGCCACCCGGGACAGTAACTATGGCTACACCTTC.

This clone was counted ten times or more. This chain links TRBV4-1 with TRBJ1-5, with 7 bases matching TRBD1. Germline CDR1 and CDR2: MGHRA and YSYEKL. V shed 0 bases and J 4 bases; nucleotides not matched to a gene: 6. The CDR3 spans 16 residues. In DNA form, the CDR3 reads TGCGCCAGCAGCCAAGAACCGGGACAGAATAATCAGCCCCAGCATTTT. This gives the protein CASSQEPGQNNQPQHF.

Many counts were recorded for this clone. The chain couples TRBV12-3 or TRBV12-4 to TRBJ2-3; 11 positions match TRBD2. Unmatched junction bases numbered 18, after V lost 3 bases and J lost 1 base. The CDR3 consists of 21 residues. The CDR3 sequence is CASSFTPLTSGSFEGTDTQYF. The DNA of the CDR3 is TGTGCCAGCAGTTTCACACCCCTAACTAGCGGGAGTTTTGAGGGCACAGATACGCAGTATTTT.

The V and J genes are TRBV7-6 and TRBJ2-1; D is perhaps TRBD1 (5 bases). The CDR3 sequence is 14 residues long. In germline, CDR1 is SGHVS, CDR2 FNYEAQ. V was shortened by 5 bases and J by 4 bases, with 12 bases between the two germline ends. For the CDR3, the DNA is TGTGCCAGCAGCACAGGACACCAGTACAATGAGCAGTTCTTC. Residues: CASSTGHQYNEQFF.

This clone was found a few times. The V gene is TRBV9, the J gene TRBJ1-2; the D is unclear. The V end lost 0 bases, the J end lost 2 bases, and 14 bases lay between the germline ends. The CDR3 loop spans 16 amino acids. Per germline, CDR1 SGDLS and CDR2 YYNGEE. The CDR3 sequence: CASSVGPTGENYGYTF. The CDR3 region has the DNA TGTGCCAGCAGCGTAGGCCCCACCGGAGAGAACTATGGCTACACCTTC.

The CDR3 protein is CASRDGGAHYGYTF. CDR3 sequence (DNA): TGTGCCAGCAGGGACGGGGGGGCTCACTATGGCTACACCTTC. J is TRBJ1-2 and V is TRBV12-3 or TRBV12-4; tentatively, D is TRBD1 (6 bases). V lost 6 bases, J lost 3 bases, and 14 bases lay in between. The CDR3 is made up of 14 amino acids.

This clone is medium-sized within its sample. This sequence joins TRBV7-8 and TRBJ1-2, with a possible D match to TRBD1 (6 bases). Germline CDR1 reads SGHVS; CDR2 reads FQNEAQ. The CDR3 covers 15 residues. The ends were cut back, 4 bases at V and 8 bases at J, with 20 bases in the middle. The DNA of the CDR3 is TGTGCCAGCAGCTCCTCCGGACAGCCGCGATCGGGCTACACCTTC. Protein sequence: CASSSSGQPRSGYTF.

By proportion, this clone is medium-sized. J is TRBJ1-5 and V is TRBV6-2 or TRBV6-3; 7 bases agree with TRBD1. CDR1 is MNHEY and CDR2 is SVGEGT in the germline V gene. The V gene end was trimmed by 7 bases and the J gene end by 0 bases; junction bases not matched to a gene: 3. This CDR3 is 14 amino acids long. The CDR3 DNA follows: TGTGCCAGCATGGGACAGTATAGCAATCAGCCCCAGCATTTT. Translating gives CASMGQYSNQPQHF.

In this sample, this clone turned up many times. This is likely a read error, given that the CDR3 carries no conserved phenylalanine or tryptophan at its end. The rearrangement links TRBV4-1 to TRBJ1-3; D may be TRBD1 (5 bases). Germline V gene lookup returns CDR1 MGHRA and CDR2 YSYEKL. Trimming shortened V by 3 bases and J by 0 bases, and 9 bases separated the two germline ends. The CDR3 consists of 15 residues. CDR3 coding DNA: TGCGCCAGCAGCCAGGTACAGGTCTCTGGAAACACCATATATCTT. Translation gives CASSQVQVSGNTIYL.